The clone carrying this T cell receptor beta chain was picked up a small number of times. What it recognizes is unknown. TCRdb fed the reads into MiXCR, producing one record per CDR3 protein. The sample consists of some 390,000 distinct CDR3 sequences, approximately 18% of them appearing once. The CDR3 totals 21 residues. Germline V gene data show CDR1 as KGHDR and CDR2 as SFDVKD. J was trimmed by 6 bases and V by 3 bases; bases with no gene match: 20. The sample originates from a study of T cell repertoires in cytomegalovirus infection. As for the study in general: Signatures in public TCR beta sequences pointed to both CMV infection and matching HLA type.

The study, taken as a whole, reports: Cumulated frequencies of public TCR beta families served to identify carriers of CMV plus the relevant HLA.

V usage is TRBV24-1 and J usage is TRBJ2-1; 12 positions match TRBD2. The sequence derives from a human donor in good health (CMV status not recorded). Some clones in this sample may be carry-over from other donors' samples. Sequenced: PBMCs. Here the CDR3 reads CATSDLPRVTSGGSRPNEQFF. In DNA, the CDR3 is TGTGCCACCAGTGATCTACCGAGGGTGACTAGCGGGGGCTCCCGACCCAATGAGCAGTTCTTC.